This TCR beta chain was observed in a study of blood T cell repertoires in COVID-19. This table comes from immunoSEQ multiplex PCR, and its TCRdb copy is limited to in-frame clones, with some not included. The sample holds 75,000 to 95,000 clones, almost 90% seen once. The material sequenced was peripheral blood. This clonotype was obtained from a human donor in a cohort sampled during active COVID-19.

For the CDR3, the DNA is TGTGCCAGTAGTGCCCGATTTCCACGGGCAACTAATGAAAAACTGTTTTTT. Translated, it gives CASSARFPRATNEKLFF. This chain joins TRBV19 and TRBJ1-4; D is undetermined. The V end was cut by 5 bases, the J end by 0 bases, with 16 bases between. CDR1 and CDR2 from the germline V gene are LNHDA and SQIVND (reference sequence). The CDR3 length is 17 residues.